The clone carrying this TCR beta chain was recorded a few times. Its antigen is currently unknown. The data belong to a study of T cell repertoires in cytomegalovirus infection. Study summary: CMV infection plus the matching HLA type was flagged by public TCR beta signatures. Findings and caveats of the study: CMV-specific TCR beta clonotypes restricted by HLA-C were the ones dominating the ex vivo response.

Unmatched junction bases numbered 6, after V lost 1 base and J lost 9 bases. Per germline, CDR1 MGHRA and CDR2 YSYEKL. This CDR3 region has 15 residues. In TCRdb, the reads were re-called with MiXCR into one record per CDR3 protein. Altogether roughly 170,000 distinct CDR3 sequences are present, about a fifth being singletons, with the ten largest covering roughly 25%. The rearrangement uses TRBV4-1 and TRBJ1-6, with 7 bases that match TRBD1. Here the sequenced sample was CD8+ T cells from cultured PBMCs, taken from culture after CMV antigen stimulation. This clonotype was obtained from a human donor in good health (CMV status not recorded). Some clones in this sample may be carry-over from other donors' samples. CDR3 protein: CASSQGQAGGSPLHF. Here the CDR3 DNA reads TGCGCCAGCAGCCAAGGGCAGGCAGGGGGTTCACCCCTCCACTTT.